This T cell receptor beta chain was identified during a study of cytomegalovirus exposure and HLA in healthy donors. V shed 2 bases and J shed 4 bases, with 12 bases lying between them. Looked up from germline, CDR1 is SGHTS and CDR2 is YDEGEE. The CDR3 runs to 14 residues. The PCR made use of 60 Vbeta and 13 Jbeta primers. Clones were read by immunoSEQ multiplex PCR, and TCRdb kept only the in-frame ones, dropping some. There are 200,000 or so clones in the sample; 79% occur only once, and approximately 0.39% lies in the top ten. The sample consisted of PBMCs. The chain joins TRBV5-8 to TRBJ1-2; TRBD1 might be the D (6 bases). The sequence came from a male donor in good health and CMV-seropositive. CDR3 coding DNA: TGTGCCAGCAGCTTAACCACGGACAGCTATGGCTACACCTTC. Protein product: CASSLTTDSYGYTF. Full variable domain (rest looked up from reference TRBV5-8 and TRBJ1-2): EAGVTQSPTHLIKTRGQQATLRCSPISGHTSVYWYQQALGLGLQFLLWYDEGEERNRGNFPPRFSGRQFPNYSSELNVNALELEDSALYLCASSLTTDSYGYTFGSGTRLTVV.